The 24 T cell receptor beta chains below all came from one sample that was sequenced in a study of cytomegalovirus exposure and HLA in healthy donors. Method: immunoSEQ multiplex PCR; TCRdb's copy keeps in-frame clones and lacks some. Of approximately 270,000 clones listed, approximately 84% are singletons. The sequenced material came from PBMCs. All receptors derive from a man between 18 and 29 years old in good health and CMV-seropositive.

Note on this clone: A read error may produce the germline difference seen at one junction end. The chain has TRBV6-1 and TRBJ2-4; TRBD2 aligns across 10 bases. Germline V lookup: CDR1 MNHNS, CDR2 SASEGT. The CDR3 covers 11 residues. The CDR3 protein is CASASGRQGHF. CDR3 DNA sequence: TGTGCCAGCGCTAGCGGGAGACAAGGCCACTTC.

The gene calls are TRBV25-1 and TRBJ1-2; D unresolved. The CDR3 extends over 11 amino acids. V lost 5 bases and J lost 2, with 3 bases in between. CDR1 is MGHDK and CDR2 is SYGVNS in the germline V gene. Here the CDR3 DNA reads TGTGCCAGCAGTAAGAACTATGGCTACACCTTC. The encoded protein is CASSKNYGYTF.

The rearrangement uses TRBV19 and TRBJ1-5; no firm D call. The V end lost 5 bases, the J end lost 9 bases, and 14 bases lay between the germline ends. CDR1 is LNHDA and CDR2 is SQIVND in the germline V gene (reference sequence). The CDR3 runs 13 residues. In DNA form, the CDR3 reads TGTGCCAGTAGTCCGGGGTCTTTAGGGCCCCAGCATTTT. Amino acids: CASSPGSLGPQHF.

The CDR3 here is CASRMLGEQFF. CDR3 DNA: TGTGCCAGCAGAATGCTCGGGGAGCAGTTCTTC. V and J are TRBV2 and TRBJ2-1; D is unclear. The CDR3 totals 11 residues. The germline V gene has CDR1 SNHLY and CDR2 FYNNEI. The V gene lost 6 bases and the J gene lost 10 bases, with 10 bases spanning the gap.

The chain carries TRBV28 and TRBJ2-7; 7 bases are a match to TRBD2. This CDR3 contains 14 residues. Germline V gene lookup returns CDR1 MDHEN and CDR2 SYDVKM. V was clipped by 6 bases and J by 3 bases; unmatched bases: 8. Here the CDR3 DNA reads TGTGCCAGCAGCCCCCCCTGGGAGGGCTACGAGCAGTACTTC. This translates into CASSPPWEGYEQYF.

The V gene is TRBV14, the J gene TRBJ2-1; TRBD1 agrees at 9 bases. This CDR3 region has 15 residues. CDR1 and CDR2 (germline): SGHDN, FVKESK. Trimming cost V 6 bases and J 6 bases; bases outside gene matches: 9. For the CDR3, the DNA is TGTGCCAGCAGAGCAACGGGACAGGGATTCAATGAGCAGTTCTTC. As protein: CASRATGQGFNEQFF.

CDR3 in amino acids: CASRTGTGGAETQYF. CDR3 DNA: TGTGCCAGCAGGACCGGGACAGGGGGCGCAGAGACCCAGTACTTC. The rearrangement links TRBV6-1 to TRBJ2-5; 12 bases align to TRBD1. This CDR3 region has 15 residues. Trimming removed 6 bases from V and 4 bases from J; junction bases left unmatched: 6. Germline assignment: CDR1 MNHNS and CDR2 SASEGT.

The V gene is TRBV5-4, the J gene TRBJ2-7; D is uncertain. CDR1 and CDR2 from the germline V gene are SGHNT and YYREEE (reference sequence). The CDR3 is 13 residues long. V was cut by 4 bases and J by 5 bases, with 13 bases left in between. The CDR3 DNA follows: TGTGCCAGCAGCCTCCCGGGCCGGGACGAGCAGTACTTC. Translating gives CASSLPGRDEQYF.

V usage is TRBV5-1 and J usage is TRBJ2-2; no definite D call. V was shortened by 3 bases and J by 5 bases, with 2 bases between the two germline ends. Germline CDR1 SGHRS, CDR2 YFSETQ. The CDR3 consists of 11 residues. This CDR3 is CASSWTGELFF. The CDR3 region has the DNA TGCGCCAGCAGCTGGACCGGGGAGCTGTTTTTT. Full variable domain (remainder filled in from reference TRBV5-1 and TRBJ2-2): KAGVTQTPRYLIKTRGQQVTLSCSPISGHRSVSWYQQTPGQGLQFLFEYFSETQRNKGNFPGRFSGRQFSNSRSEMNVSTLELGDSALYLCASSWTGELFFGEGSRLTVL.

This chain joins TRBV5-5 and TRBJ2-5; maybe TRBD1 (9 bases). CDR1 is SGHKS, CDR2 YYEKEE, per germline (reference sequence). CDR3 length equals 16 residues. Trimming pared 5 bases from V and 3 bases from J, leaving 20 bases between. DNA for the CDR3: TGTGCCAGCAGTGTACAGGGGGCGGGGGGCGAAGAGACCCAGTACTTC. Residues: CASSVQGAGGEETQYF.

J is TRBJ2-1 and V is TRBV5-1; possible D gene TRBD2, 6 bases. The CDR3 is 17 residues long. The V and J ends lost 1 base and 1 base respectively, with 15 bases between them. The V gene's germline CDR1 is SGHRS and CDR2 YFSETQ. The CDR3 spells CASSLNPGRGSYNEQFF. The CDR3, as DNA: TGCGCCAGCAGCTTGAATCCCGGGAGAGGGTCCTACAATGAGCAGTTCTTC.

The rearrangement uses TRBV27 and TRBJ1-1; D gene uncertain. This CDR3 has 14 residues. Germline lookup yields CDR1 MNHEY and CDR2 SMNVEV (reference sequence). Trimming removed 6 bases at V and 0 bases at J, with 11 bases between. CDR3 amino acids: CASRQDGLNTEAFF. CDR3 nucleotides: TGTGCCAGCAGACAAGACGGATTGAACACTGAAGCTTTCTTT.

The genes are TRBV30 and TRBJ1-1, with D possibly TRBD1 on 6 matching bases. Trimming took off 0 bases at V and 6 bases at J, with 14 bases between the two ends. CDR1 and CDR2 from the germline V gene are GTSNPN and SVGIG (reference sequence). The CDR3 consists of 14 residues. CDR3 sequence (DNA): TGTGCCTGGAGTGTACGGGGGCGAATATCTGAAGCTTTCTTT. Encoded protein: CAWSVRGRISEAFF.

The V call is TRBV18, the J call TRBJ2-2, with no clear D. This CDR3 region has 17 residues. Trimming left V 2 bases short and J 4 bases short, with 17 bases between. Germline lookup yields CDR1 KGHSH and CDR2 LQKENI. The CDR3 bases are TGTGCCAGCTCACCATTCCCGGACGGCGGTAGCACCGGGGAGCTGTTTTTT. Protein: CASSPFPDGGSTGELFF. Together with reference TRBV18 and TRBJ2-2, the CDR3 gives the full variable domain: NAGVMQNPRHLVRRRGQEARLRCSPMKGHSHVYWYRQLPEEGLKFMVYLQKENIIDESGMPKERFSAEFPKEGPSILRIQQVVRGDSAAYFCASSPFPDGGSTGELFFGEGSRLTVL.

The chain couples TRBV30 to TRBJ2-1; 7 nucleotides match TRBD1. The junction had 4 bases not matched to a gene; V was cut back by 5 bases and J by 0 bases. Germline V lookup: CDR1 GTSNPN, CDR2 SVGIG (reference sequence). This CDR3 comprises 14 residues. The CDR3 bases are TGTGCCTGGGGGACAGAGAACTCCTACAATGAGCAGTTCTTC. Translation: CAWGTENSYNEQFF.

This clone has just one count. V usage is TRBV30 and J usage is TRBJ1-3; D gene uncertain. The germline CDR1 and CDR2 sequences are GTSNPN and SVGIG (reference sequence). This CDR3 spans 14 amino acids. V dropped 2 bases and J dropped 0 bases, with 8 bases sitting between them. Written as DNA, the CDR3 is TGTGCCTGGAGTAAGGGCCGCTCTGGAAACACCATATATTTT. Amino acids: CAWSKGRSGNTIYF.

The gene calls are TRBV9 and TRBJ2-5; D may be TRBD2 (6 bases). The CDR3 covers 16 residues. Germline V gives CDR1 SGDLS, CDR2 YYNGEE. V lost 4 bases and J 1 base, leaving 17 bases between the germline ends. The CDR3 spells CASSQGLGGPQETQYF. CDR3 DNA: TGTGCCAGCAGCCAGGGACTCGGAGGACCCCAAGAGACCCAGTACTTC.

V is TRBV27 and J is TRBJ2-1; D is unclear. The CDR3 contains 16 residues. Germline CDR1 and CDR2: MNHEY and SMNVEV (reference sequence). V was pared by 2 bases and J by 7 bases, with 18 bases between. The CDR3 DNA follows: TGTGCCAGCAGTTTAGGGCGGCCTAATCTTGGGAATGAGCAGTTCTTC. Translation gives CASSLGRPNLGNEQFF.

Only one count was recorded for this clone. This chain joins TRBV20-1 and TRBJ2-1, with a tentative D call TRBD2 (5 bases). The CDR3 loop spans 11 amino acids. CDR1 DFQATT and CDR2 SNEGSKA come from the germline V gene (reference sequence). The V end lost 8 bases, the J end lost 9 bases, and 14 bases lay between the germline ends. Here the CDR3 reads CSRNGVGEQFF. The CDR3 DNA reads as TGCAGTCGCAACGGGGTAGGTGAGCAGTTCTTC.

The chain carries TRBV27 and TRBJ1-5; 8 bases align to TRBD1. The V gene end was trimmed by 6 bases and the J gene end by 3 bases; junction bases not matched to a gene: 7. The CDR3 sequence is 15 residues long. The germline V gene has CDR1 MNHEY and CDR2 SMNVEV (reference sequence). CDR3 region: CASSLMTGVNQPQHF. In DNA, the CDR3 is TGTGCCAGCAGCCTGATGACAGGGGTCAATCAGCCCCAGCATTTT.

For the CDR3, the DNA is TGTGCCAGCAGTTCGCGCGGGACTAGCGGGAGCAATGAGCAGTTCTTC. Residues: CASSSRGTSGSNEQFF. The chain employs TRBV27 and TRBJ2-1; 14 nucleotides align to TRBD2. CDR1 and CDR2 (germline): MNHEY, SMNVEV (reference sequence). J lost 6 bases, V lost 4 bases, and 5 bases had no gene match. This CDR3 region has 16 residues.

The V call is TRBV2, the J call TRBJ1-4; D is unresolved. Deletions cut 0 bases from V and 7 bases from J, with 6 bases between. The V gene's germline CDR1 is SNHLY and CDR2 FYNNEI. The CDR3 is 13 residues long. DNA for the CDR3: TGTGCCAGCAGTGAAGCGCGGAGTGAAAAACTGTTTTTT. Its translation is CASSEARSEKLFF. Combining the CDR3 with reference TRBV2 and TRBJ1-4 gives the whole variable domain EPEVTQTPSHQVTQMGQEVILRCVPISNHLYFYWYRQILGQKVEFLVSFYNNEISEKSEIFDDQFSVERPDGSNFTLKIRSTKLEDSAMYFCASSEARSEKLFFGSGTQLSVL.

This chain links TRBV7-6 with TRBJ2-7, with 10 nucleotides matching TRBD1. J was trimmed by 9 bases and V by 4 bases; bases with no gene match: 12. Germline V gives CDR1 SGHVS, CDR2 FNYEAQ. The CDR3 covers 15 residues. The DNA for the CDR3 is TGTGCCAGCAGCTCCCCCGGGACAGGGGCCTTCGGGCAGTACTTC. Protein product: CASSSPGTGAFGQYF.

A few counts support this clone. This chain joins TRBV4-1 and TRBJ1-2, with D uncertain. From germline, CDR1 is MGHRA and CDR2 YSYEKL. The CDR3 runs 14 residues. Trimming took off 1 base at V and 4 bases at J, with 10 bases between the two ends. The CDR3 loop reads CASSQAVETYGYTF. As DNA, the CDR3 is TGCGCCAGCAGCCAAGCGGTAGAAACCTATGGCTACACCTTC.